These T cell receptor beta chains were read from a single sample in a study of cytomegalovirus exposure and HLA in healthy donors. Produced via immunoSEQ multiplex PCR; TCRdb's table is partial and in-frame only. The sample includes 150,000 to 200,000 clones, roughly 80% of them seen just once. The sample comprised PBMCs. Every receptor here comes from a woman aged 40 to 49 in good health and CMV-seronegative. Each CDR3 is given with its conserved first and last residue. The order of the fields is clone size, J gene, V gene, D gene, CDR3 DNA, CDR3 protein. A D gene is named only where the DNA matches it firmly. Size is omitted from some rows. Given values are once, few, many or a class for expanded clones.

clone_size: once; j_call: TRBJ2-6; v_call: TRBV5-1; d_call: .; cdr3_nt: TGCGCCAGCAGCTTGTCGTCTGTCTCTGGGGCCAACGTCCTGACTTTC; cdr3_aa: CASSLSSVSGANVLTF
clone_size: .; j_call: TRBJ2-4; v_call: TRBV4-3; d_call: TRBD2; cdr3_nt: TGCGCCAGCAGCCATAGCGGGGTCAAAAACATTCAGTACTTC; cdr3_aa: CASSHSGVKNIQYF
clone_size: few; j_call: TRBJ2-7; v_call: TRBV28; d_call: .; cdr3_nt: TGTGCCAGCAGGCGGGACGTCATAGGCTACGAGCAGTACTTC; cdr3_aa: CASRRDVIGYEQYF
clone_size: .; j_call: TRBJ2-7; v_call: TRBV5-1; d_call: TRBD1; cdr3_nt: TGCGCCAGCAGCTTGGGACAGGGCCTCTACGAGCAGTACTTC; cdr3_aa: CASSLGQGLYEQYF
clone_size: .; j_call: TRBJ2-2; v_call: TRBV27; d_call: TRBD2; cdr3_nt: TGTGCCAGCAGCTTGGTCGGGCTAGCGGGAATGGGGGACACCGGGGAGCTGTTTTTT; cdr3_aa: CASSLVGLAGMGDTGELFF
clone_size: .; j_call: TRBJ2-1; v_call: TRBV6-4; d_call: TRBD2; cdr3_nt: TGTGCCAGTGCCGAGAGTAGCGGGGTCGAGCAGTTCTTC; cdr3_aa: CASAESSGVEQFF
clone_size: .; j_call: TRBJ1-1; v_call: TRBV6-5; d_call: TRBD1; cdr3_nt: TGTGCCAGCAGTCCGCACAGGGGTATAAACACTGAAGCTTTCTTT; cdr3_aa: CASSPHRGINTEAFF
clone_size: .; j_call: TRBJ2-2; v_call: TRBV4-1; d_call: .; cdr3_nt: TGCGCCAGCAGTTCCATTCTAGGGGTGAAGGACACCGGGGAGCTGTTTTTT; cdr3_aa: CASSSILGVKDTGELFF
clone_size: .; j_call: TRBJ1-1; v_call: TRBV28; d_call: .; cdr3_nt: TGTGCCAGCAGTCCACTGGGGGGGTTCACTGAAGCTTTCTTT; cdr3_aa: CASSPLGGFTEAFF
clone_size: once; j_call: TRBJ1-1; v_call: TRBV10-3; d_call: .; cdr3_nt: TGTGCCATCAGCGAACAAAACACTGAAGCTTTCTTT; cdr3_aa: CAISEQNTEAFF
clone_size: .; j_call: TRBJ1-5; v_call: TRBV7-3; d_call: .; cdr3_nt: TGTGCCAGCAGCTTTTACCAGGGTGGTCGTCAGCCCCAGCATTTT; cdr3_aa: CASSFYQGGRQPQHF
clone_size: .; j_call: TRBJ1-1; v_call: TRBV18; d_call: .; cdr3_nt: TGTGCCAGCTCACCGGCGGGGCAGAACACTGAAGCTTTCTTT; cdr3_aa: CASSPAGQNTEAFF
clone_size: .; j_call: TRBJ1-1; v_call: TRBV19; d_call: .; cdr3_nt: TGTGCCAGTAGTATAGGCAGGAACACTGAAGCTTTCTTT; cdr3_aa: CASSIGRNTEAFF
clone_size: .; j_call: TRBJ2-5; v_call: TRBV30; d_call: .; cdr3_nt: TGTGCCTGGACAGGGGCGTACCAAGAGACCCAGTACTTC; cdr3_aa: CAWTGAYQETQYF
clone_size: .; j_call: TRBJ1-2; v_call: TRBV9; d_call: .; cdr3_nt: TGTGCCAGCAGTCCCCCGGCCGCCGGGGGGAATGGCTACACCTTC; cdr3_aa: CASSPPAAGGNGYTF
clone_size: .; j_call: TRBJ2-7; v_call: TRBV28; d_call: TRBD2; cdr3_nt: TGTGCCAGCAGTGGGACTAGCGGGGGCTCCTACGAGCAGTACTTC; cdr3_aa: CASSGTSGGSYEQYF
clone_size: .; j_call: TRBJ1-5; v_call: TRBV4-1; d_call: .; cdr3_nt: TGCGCCAGCAGCCAAGTCGGCAGGGGCTATAGCAATCAGCCTCAGCATTTT; cdr3_aa: CASSQVGRGYSNQPQHF
clone_size: .; j_call: TRBJ2-2; v_call: TRBV27; d_call: .; cdr3_nt: TGTGCCAGCAGGGACAGAGTTAACACCGGGGAGCTGTTTTTT; cdr3_aa: CASRDRVNTGELFF
clone_size: .; j_call: TRBJ2-1; v_call: TRBV7-6; d_call: TRBD2; cdr3_nt: TGTGCCAGCAGCTTAGCGAGGGCTAGCGGGATTACCTACAATGAGCAGTTCTTC; cdr3_aa: CASSLARASGITYNEQFF
clone_size: .; j_call: TRBJ2-7; v_call: TRBV7-6; d_call: TRBD2; cdr3_nt: TGTGCCAGCAGCCACGGGCGGGAAGCGGGGTACGAGCAGTACTTC; cdr3_aa: CASSHGREAGYEQYF
clone_size: .; j_call: TRBJ2-3; v_call: TRBV21-1; d_call: .; cdr3_nt: TGTGCCAGCAGCAAATTCGGACTAGCGGGAGTCTCAGATACGCAGTATTTT; cdr3_aa: CASSKFGLAGVSDTQYF
clone_size: once; j_call: TRBJ2-7; v_call: TRBV7-4; d_call: .; cdr3_nt: TGTGCCAGCAGCTATCATGAAGCAGGTATAGCAGCAGGGATCTACGAGCAGTACTTC; cdr3_aa: CASSYHEAGIAAGIYEQYF
clone_size: few; j_call: TRBJ1-2; v_call: TRBV19; d_call: TRBD1; cdr3_nt: TGTGCCAGTCTCGGACAGGGAGACGGCTACACCTTC; cdr3_aa: CASLGQGDGYTF
clone_size: .; j_call: TRBJ1-2; v_call: TRBV7-3; d_call: TRBD1; cdr3_nt: TGTGCCAGCAGCTTAGGACAGGGGACAAGCTACACCTTC; cdr3_aa: CASSLGQGTSYTF
clone_size: .; j_call: TRBJ2-7; v_call: TRBV4-1; d_call: TRBD1; cdr3_nt: TGCGCCAGCAGCCAAGATGGACAGGGGGACCCCTACGAGCAGTACTTC; cdr3_aa: CASSQDGQGDPYEQYF
clone_size: .; j_call: TRBJ1-2; v_call: TRBV13; d_call: TRBD1; cdr3_nt: TGTGCCAGCAGTTTAGCCCGAGGACAGGCTTGGGGCTACACCTTC; cdr3_aa: CASSLARGQAWGYTF
clone_size: .; j_call: TRBJ2-1; v_call: TRBV4-2; d_call: TRBD2; cdr3_nt: TGTGCCAGCAGCCAAGGGCTAGCGGGACTCCTCGACAATGAGCAGTTCTTC; cdr3_aa: CASSQGLAGLLDNEQFF
clone_size: .; j_call: TRBJ1-6; v_call: TRBV6-6; d_call: .; cdr3_nt: TGTGCCAGCAGTTACTCGATCATGAGCGATTCACCCCTCCACTTT; cdr3_aa: CASSYSIMSDSPLHF
clone_size: .; j_call: TRBJ2-3; v_call: TRBV5-1; d_call: TRBD1; cdr3_nt: TGCGCCAGCAGCCCCGGGACAGGCCCTGGAACAGATACGCAGTATTTT; cdr3_aa: CASSPGTGPGTDTQYF
clone_size: .; j_call: TRBJ2-3; v_call: TRBV7-2; d_call: TRBD2; cdr3_nt: TGTGCCAGCAGCTTGGCTAGCGGTCCCACAGATACGCAGTATTTT; cdr3_aa: CASSLASGPTDTQYF
clone_size: .; j_call: TRBJ2-5; v_call: TRBV28; d_call: .; cdr3_nt: TGTGCCAGCAGTTTGGGGACATTTCAAGAGACCCAGTACTTC; cdr3_aa: CASSLGTFQETQYF
clone_size: .; j_call: TRBJ1-1; v_call: TRBV28; d_call: TRBD1; cdr3_nt: TGTGCCAGCAGTTTATCCTCCGACAGGGGAGCTTTCTTT; cdr3_aa: CASSLSSDRGAFF
clone_size: .; j_call: TRBJ2-7; v_call: TRBV5-5; d_call: TRBD2; cdr3_nt: TGTGCCAGCAGCCCTGTTGCCACTTCAGCGGGAGGGCCCGACGAGCAGTACTTC; cdr3_aa: CASSPVATSAGGPDEQYF
clone_size: .; j_call: TRBJ2-7; v_call: TRBV11-1; d_call: .; cdr3_nt: TGTGCCAGCAGCTTATCGGACAGAAACTACGAGCAGTACTTC; cdr3_aa: CASSLSDRNYEQYF
clone_size: .; j_call: TRBJ1-2; v_call: TRBV27; d_call: TRBD1; cdr3_nt: TGTGCCAGCAGTCCCGACAGGGGTCATGGCTACACCTTC; cdr3_aa: CASSPDRGHGYTF